This paragraph covers one T cell receptor beta chain sequence. Its specificity is unknown. Germline-derived CDR1 and CDR2 are SGHTA and FQGNSA. V was clipped by 5 bases and J by 5 bases, with 10 bases between them. This CDR3 has 12 residues. This sample was taken from a study of shared clonotypes between healthy human individuals. TCRdb's table, derived via immunoSEQ multiplex PCR, lists solely in-frame clones and lacks some. Here the sample spans 2 million to 2.5 million clones, roughly 95% being singletons. Whole-study findings and limits: Compared with clonotypes that all four donors shared, non-shared clonotypes had lower generation probabilities. Clonotype sharing among the donors was expected to vary with sequencing depth.

This receptor was identified in a man younger than 30 in good health. The V and J genes are TRBV7-2 and TRBJ2-7; D is unresolved. The sample consisted of naive CD4+ T cells sorted from blood. Subset defined: CD45RA+ positively selected. The CDR3 sequence is CASSAYMNEQYF. As DNA, the CDR3 is TGTGCCAGCAGCGCCTATATGAACGAGCAGTACTTC.